This T cell receptor (beta chain) was profiled in a study of cytomegalovirus exposure and HLA in healthy donors. This clone has only a few counts. With 60 Vbeta and 13 Jbeta primers, the PCR was carried out. The repertoire was sequenced with immunoSEQ multiplex PCR; TCRdb's copy has only in-frame clones and lacks some. This sample has approximately 100,000 clones, with roughly 75% found just once. The source of this sequence is a male donor in good health and CMV-seropositive. The sample consisted of PBMCs.

CDR3 protein: CASSQEPDYTRELFF. DNA of the CDR3: TGCGCCAGCAGCCAAGAGCCGGACTATACCCGGGAGCTGTTTTTT. The chain couples TRBV4-3 to TRBJ2-2; tentatively, D is TRBD2 (6 bases). This CDR3 spans 15 amino acids. Trimming stripped 0 bases from V and 9 bases from J, with 14 bases between. Germline V gene data show CDR1 as LGHNA and CDR2 as YSLEER.